This T cell receptor beta chain was obtained from a study of T cell repertoires in cytomegalovirus infection. Background on the study: HLA-C-restricted CMV epitopes, recently identified, and well-studied HLA-B-restricted ones were used by the study. An indication of both CMV infection and matching HLA type came from public TCR beta signatures.

General study results and limits: Clonotype analysis showed dominance of the ex vivo response by HLA-C-restricted CMV-specific TCR beta clonotypes. The cumulative frequency of public TCR beta families distinguished individuals who carried CMV together with the relevant HLA.

As to this clonotype: Its antigen is undetermined.

TCRdb reanalysed the reads using MiXCR and keeps one entry per CDR3 protein. Seen here are about 890,000 distinct CDR3 sequences, less than 40% observed once, and the top ten hold about 14%. The CDR3 extends over 16 amino acids. Trimming cost V 3 bases and J 1 base, with 15 bases left between them. Germline V CDR1 and CDR2: LGHNA, YSLEER. This rearrangement joins TRBV4-3 to TRBJ1-1; D possibly corresponds to TRBD1 (5 bases). This material consisted of cultured CD8+ T cells from PBMCs, taken from culture after CMV antigen stimulation. The TCR sequence derives from a human donor in good health (CMV status not recorded). Some clones in this sample may be carry-over from other donors' samples. The CDR3, as DNA: TGCGCCAGCAGCCAGGGGACTGTCGGGCCGAACACTGAAGCTTTCTTT. Translated, it gives CASSQGTVGPNTEAFF.